These 15 T cell receptor beta chains were sequenced from one sample in a study of T cells after posttransplantation cyclophosphamide. Data came from immunoSEQ multiplex PCR; TCRdb stores just in-frame clones and leaves some out. The table shows thousands of clones, with over 85% occurring only once. The source material was naive CD4+ T cells sorted from PBMCs. The receptors were gathered from a man in his fifties or sixties.

V usage is TRBV30 and J usage is TRBJ2-7; weak D call: TRBD1 (6 bases). CDR3 size: 12 residues. The germline V gene encodes CDR1 GTSNPN and CDR2 SVGIG (reference sequence). The V and J ends lost 1 base and 3 bases respectively, with 7 bases between them. CDR3 protein: CAWSADSYEQYF. In DNA, the CDR3 is TGTGCCTGGAGTGCGGACAGCTACGAGCAGTACTTC.

The gene calls are TRBV9 and TRBJ2-5; 8 nucleotides match TRBD2. V lost 4 bases to trimming and J lost 5 bases; unmatched junction nucleotides: 16. In germline, CDR1 is SGDLS, CDR2 YYNGEE. The CDR3 spans 17 residues. The CDR3 protein is CASSPRGSGAEWETQYF. CDR3 nucleotide sequence: TGTGCCAGCAGCCCCCGCGGTAGCGGGGCCGAATGGGAGACCCAGTACTTC.

The rearrangement links TRBV28 to TRBJ1-3, with D unresolved. Germline V gene lookup returns CDR1 MDHEN and CDR2 SYDVKM. Trimming took off 10 bases at V and 0 bases at J, with 10 bases between the two ends. CDR3 length: 13 amino acids. The CDR3 region has the DNA TGTGCCACCCGTCTTCCCTCTGGAAACACCATATATTTT. Its translation: CATRLPSGNTIYF.

The chain couples TRBV5-6 to TRBJ1-3; TRBD1 aligns across 8 bases. This CDR3 has 15 residues. CDR1 and CDR2 (germline): SGHDT, YYEEEE. After removal of 2 bases from V and 7 bases from J, the junction contained 8 bases not matched to a gene. CDR3 DNA sequence: TGTGCCAGCAGCTTTTACCGACAGGGGAGGAACACCATATATTTT. Protein: CASSFYRQGRNTIYF. The full variable domain, rest sourced from reference TRBV5-6 and TRBJ1-3, is DAGVTQSPTHLIKTRGQQVTLRCSPKSGHDTVSWYQQALGQGPQFIFQYYEEEERQRGNFPDRFSGHQFPNYSSELNVNALLLGDSALYLCASSFYRQGRNTIYFGEGSWLTVV.

The V call is TRBV7-2, the J call TRBJ1-1; D is possibly TRBD1 (5 bases). The CDR3 has 15 amino acids. V lost 5 bases, J lost 2 bases, and 15 bases lay in between. The germline V gene has CDR1 SGHTA and CDR2 FQGNSA. CDR3 nucleotide sequence: TGTGCCAGCAGCCTCCAGGGAGGAGGAAACACTGAAGCTTTCTTT. Its translation: CASSLQGGGNTEAFF.

The gene calls are TRBV10-3 and TRBJ2-1; D might be TRBD1 (6 bases). Germline assignment: CDR1 ENHRY and CDR2 SYGVKD. CDR3 size: 15 residues. V lost 6 bases to trimming and J lost 8 bases, with 20 bases between them. The CDR3 region has the DNA TGTGCCATCAGAGCTCCGTTGGGGCAGGGGTATGAGCAGTTCTTC. It codes for CAIRAPLGQGYEQFF.

The chain has TRBV4-1 and TRBJ2-5; D not certain. Trimming shortened V by 2 bases and J by 6 bases, and 16 bases separated the two germline ends. The CDR3 has 15 amino acids. CDR1 and CDR2 (germline): MGHRA, YSYEKL. This CDR3 is CASSQSGRSGKTQYF. The CDR3 bases are TGCGCCAGCAGCCAAAGTGGTCGGAGTGGCAAGACCCAGTACTTC.

Worth noting for this clone: Germline is not matched at one junction end, which may reflect a read error. The chain links TRBV7-7 to TRBJ2-3; the D is unclear. The germline CDR1 and CDR2 sequences are SSHAT and FNYEAQ (reference sequence). This CDR3 has 12 amino acids. CDR3 bases: TGTGCTAGCAGCCCACCGGGAGATACGCAGTATTTT. It codes for CASSPPGDTQYF.

The chain is built from TRBV7-8 and TRBJ2-2; TRBD1 might be the D (6 bases). V was cut by 3 bases and J by 9 bases, with 11 bases left in between. Germline V gene lookup returns CDR1 SGHVS and CDR2 FQNEAQ. The CDR3 loop spans 13 amino acids. CDR3 protein: CASSLRGSWELFF. In DNA, the CDR3 is TGTGCCAGCAGCTTGAGGGGGAGCTGGGAGCTGTTTTTT.

The chain recombines TRBV7-3 with TRBJ2-6; TRBD2 aligns across 11 bases. CDR1 is SGHTA, CDR2 FQGTGA, per germline. After removal of 5 bases from V and 5 bases from J, the junction contained 8 bases not matched to a gene. The CDR3 extends over 17 amino acids. CDR3: CASSPTSGTGRANVLTF. The CDR3 DNA reads as TGTGCCAGCAGCCCGACTAGCGGGACGGGCAGGGCCAACGTCCTGACTTTC.

V and J are TRBV19 and TRBJ2-2, with 8 nucleotides matching TRBD1. The CDR3 has 16 amino acids. The V segment lost 5 bases and the J segment 0 bases; nucleotides outside the gene matches: 5. Germline V gene data show CDR1 as LNHDA and CDR2 as SQIVND (reference sequence). CDR3 region: CASSLRTGPNTGELFF. The CDR3 nucleotides read TGTGCCAGTAGTCTTAGGACAGGGCCGAACACCGGGGAGCTGTTTTTT.

The chain joins TRBV7-6 to TRBJ2-5; 8 bases line up with TRBD1. The CDR3 sequence is 15 residues long. V shed 0 bases and J 7 bases; nucleotides not matched to a gene: 7. CDR1 is SGHVS, CDR2 FNYEAQ, per germline. The CDR3 DNA reads as TGTGCCAGCAGCTTAGCGCAGACAGGGGCTGGGACCCAGTACTTC. This codes for CASSLAQTGAGTQYF.

The rearrangement uses TRBV29-1 and TRBJ1-2, with 7 bases identical to TRBD1. The V segment lost 6 bases and the J segment 7 bases; nucleotides outside the gene matches: 8. The germline CDR1 and CDR2 sequences are SQVTM and ANQGSEA. This CDR3 contains 12 residues. In nucleotides, the CDR3 is TGCAGCGTGGCCCAGGGGGGAAGTGGCTACACCTTC. It translates to CSVAQGGSGYTF.

In nucleotides, the CDR3 is TGCGCCAGCAGTTGGCAGGGGTCAGAGACCCAGTACTTC. Its protein product is CASSWQGSETQYF. The chain joins TRBV5-1 to TRBJ2-5; D perhaps matches TRBD1 (6 bases). CDR1 and CDR2 from the germline V gene are SGHRS and YFSETQ. The length of the CDR3 is 13 residues. The V end was cut by 5 bases, the J end by 4 bases, with 12 bases between. The complete variable domain, with remaining parts taken from reference TRBV5-1 and TRBJ2-5, reads KAGVTQTPRYLIKTRGQQVTLSCSPISGHRSVSWYQQTPGQGLQFLFEYFSETQRNKGNFPGRFSGRQFSNSRSEMNVSTLELGDSALYLCASSWQGSETQYFGPGTRLLVL.

The chain is built from TRBV7-2 and TRBJ2-3; D ambiguous. CDR3 length: 14 amino acids. Looked up from germline, CDR1 is SGHTA and CDR2 is FQGNSA. Trimming took 0 bases from V and 1 from J, leaving 5 bases between them. The CDR3 nucleotides are TGTGCCAGCAGCTTAGCATCAGGCACAGATACGCAGTATTTT. Translating gives CASSLASGTDTQYF.